The T cell receptor (beta chain) described here comes from a study of monozygotic twins with inflammatory bowel disease. Unfractionated whole blood yielded total RNA, and T cells were not sorted. The template-switching step introduced UMIs that carried a 6-nucleotide sample barcode. One entry per CDR3 protein, without DNA, is what TCRdb gives after re-calling the 5' RACE reads. This table lists 300,000 to 350,000 distinct CDR3 sequences. CDR1 and CDR2 (germline): LNHDA, SQIVND (reference sequence). This CDR3 has 13 residues. This receptor was taken from a human donor with ulcerative colitis or Crohn's disease, or a healthy co-twin of an affected twin (not recorded which). The V and J genes are TRBV19 and TRBJ1-1. Sequenced material: blood. The CDR3 here is CASSMGPSTEAFF.